The T cell receptor (beta chain) under discussion was sequenced for a study of identical twins (dated by TCRdb to the mid-2010s). For context, the study as a whole: To test whether fetal clonotypes persist, the study used deep sequencing on TCR alpha and beta repertoires from monozygotic twins, unrelated adults of various ages, and cord blood. To rule out contamination, replicate twin experiments were performed at different times with different library preparation protocols.

General findings and caveats noted by the study authors: Invariant T cells such as MAIT and iNKT could partly confound zero-insertion analyses, though diverse VJ usage argued against this for most clonotypes. Out-of-frame TCR alpha sequences shared between twins showed an excess of low generation-probability sequences compared with coincidental sharing between unrelated individuals. A weaker excess of twin sharing was found in beta out-of-frame sequences because the signal-to-noise ratio was lowered by fewer shared sequences. Conclusions relied on cross-sectional statistical analysis, since the same donors could not be followed over many years. Fewer insertions were carried by abundant cord blood beta clonotypes, a similar but weaker trend appeared in young adult naive repertoires, and no such trend appeared in memory repertoires. Out-of-frame TCR alpha sharing in monozygotic twins was systematically underestimated by recombination models, whereas sharing between unrelated individuals was in agreement with the recombination models.

Every donor was a healthy Caucasian. Three pairs of female monozygotic twins, all aged about 18 to 29 years, were included in the twin cohort. Positive isolation kits from Invitrogen were used to isolate the CD4+ and CD8+ T cell populations. Remarks on this clonotype: Its target antigen remains unknown. No base quality information exists; no much larger clone differs at one position.

Spanning cysteine to phenylalanine, the CDR3 consists of 15 amino acids. Only the CDR3 DNA stays, 45 bases, in frame from base 1. V and J are trimmed by 2 bases and 5 bases, and the gene matches miss 10 bases of the junction. From the germline V gene (reference sequence), CDR1 is DFQATT and CDR2 is SNEGSKA. The library was built by means of 5' RACE. The run used an Illumina HiSeq 2000. Template switching introduced a universal primer binding site; the final cDNA contained a unique molecular identifier, enabling accurate counting of TCR cDNA molecules. Specific primers in the conserved constant-segment region were used to synthesize first-strand cDNA for the TCR alpha and beta chains. To control for contamination, each cDNA library was double barcoded with a SMART-Mk sample barcode plus Illumina barcodes. Two successive PCR steps introduced TruSeq adapter sequences along with Illumina sample barcodes. TCR alpha and beta cDNA libraries were sequenced on the Illumina HiSeq platform with custom primers. Regarding the original processing steps: Raw reads were processed with MiGEC to extract unique molecular identifiers, and MiXCR was used to determine CDR3 positions. For each individual, recombination models were inferred using an EM algorithm with the repgenHMM and IGoR tools. The tcR package in R was used for shared clonotype analysis, with sharing normalized by the product of cloneset sizes. Out-of-frame nonproductive sequences were analyzed to study raw recombination free of thymic and clonal selection effects. TCRdb reworked the public reads: Q25 trimming with fastp, MiXCR clone assembly, productive beta chains retained. Rows are combined by CDR3 protein, so each entry shows the most common genes and DNA. The V and J calls come from TCRdb's annotation, not from the publication. The sample table lists 450,000 or so distinct CDR3 sequences, 24% of them with a count of one. Jointly, the top ten make up about 2.7% of the sample.

These same records also appear under a second study, on T cells expressing NK-cell markers. Drawing on the second study: In sorted CD3+CD56+NKG2C+, CD3+CD56+NKG2C- and CD3+CD56-NKG2C+ T-cell subsets from roughly 8 donors, TCR beta-chain repertoires were profiled. Most of the eight sequenced donors were HCMV-seropositive and one was HCMV-seronegative. In several experiments an anti-gammadeltaTCR antibody was added to restrict sorting to alphabetaTCR-expressing T cells. In more than 5 donors, the dominant CD3+CD56+NKG2C+ clonotypes ranked among the top 10 CD8+ clonotypes, making up about 1.0-7.0% of CD8+ T cells. Those dominant clonotypes were again the most abundant among CD3+CD56-NKG2C+ cells in a few donors, at about 28.3-60.1%. Whether the expanded NKG2C-expressing T cell clones were specific for HCMV antigens remained unclear. The study sequenced eight donors, all healthy volunteers chosen at random: three men and five women. To determine HCMV serostatus, a commercial ELISA kit was used to detect HCMV-specific IgG in serum. MIGEC was used to demultiplex reads and group the reads by UMI, and MiTCR was used to assemble and quantify clonotypes. Only TCR cDNA sequences supported by at least two reads were kept to exclude erroneous sequences. Downstream repertoire analysis used the tcR package, and clonotypes were matched across fractions by CDR3 nucleotide sequence plus V segment. VDJmatch was used to annotate antigen specificity against VDJdb, with one amino acid substitution in CDR3 permitted.

This receptor was obtained from a woman aged 18-29 years in good health. Rearrangement joined TRBV20-1 to TRBJ2-7; TRBD2 agrees with 9 junctional bases. Sequencing input: CD4+ T cells sorted from blood. The DNA sequence is as follows: TGCAGTGCTAGACAGCCCCAGCGGGGGGTTGACGAGCAGTACTTC. Translated, this gives CSARQPQRGVDEQYF.